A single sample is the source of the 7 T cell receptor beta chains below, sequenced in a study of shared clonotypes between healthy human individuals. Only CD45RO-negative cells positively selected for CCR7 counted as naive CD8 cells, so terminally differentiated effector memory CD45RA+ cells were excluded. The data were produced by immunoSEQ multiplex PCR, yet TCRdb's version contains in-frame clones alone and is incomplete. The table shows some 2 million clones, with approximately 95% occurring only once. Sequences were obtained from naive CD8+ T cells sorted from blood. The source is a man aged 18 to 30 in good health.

Written as DNA, the CDR3 is TGTGCCACCAGCAGTCCAGCAGGGGCAGATACGCAGTATTTT. Translating it yields CATSSPAGADTQYF. This chain uses TRBV15 with TRBJ2-3, with a tentative D call TRBD1 (6 bases). V was cut by 3 bases and J by 4 bases, with 11 bases left in between. Germline V CDR1 and CDR2: LNHNV, YYDKDF (reference sequence). CDR3 length: 14 amino acids.

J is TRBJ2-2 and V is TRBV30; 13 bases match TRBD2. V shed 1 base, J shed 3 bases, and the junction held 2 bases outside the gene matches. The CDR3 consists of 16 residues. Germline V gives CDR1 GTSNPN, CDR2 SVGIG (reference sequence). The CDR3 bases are TGTGCCTGGAGTGGACTAGCGGGGGGATACACCGGGGAGCTGTTTTTT. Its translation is CAWSGLAGGYTGELFF.

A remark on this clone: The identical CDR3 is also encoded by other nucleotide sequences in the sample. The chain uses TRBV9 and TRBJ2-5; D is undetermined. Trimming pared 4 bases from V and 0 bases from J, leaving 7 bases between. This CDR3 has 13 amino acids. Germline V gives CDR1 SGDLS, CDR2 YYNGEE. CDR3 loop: CASSPRYQETQYF. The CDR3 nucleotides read TGTGCCAGCAGCCCTCGGTACCAAGAGACCCAGTACTTC.

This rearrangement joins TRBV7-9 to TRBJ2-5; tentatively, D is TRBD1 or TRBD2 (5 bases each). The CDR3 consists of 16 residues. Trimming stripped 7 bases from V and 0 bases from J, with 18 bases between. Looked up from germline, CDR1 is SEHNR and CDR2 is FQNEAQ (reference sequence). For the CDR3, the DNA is TGTGCCAGCATCGGGGCCGTGGCGGGCTACCAAGAGACCCAGTACTTC. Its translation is CASIGAVAGYQETQYF.

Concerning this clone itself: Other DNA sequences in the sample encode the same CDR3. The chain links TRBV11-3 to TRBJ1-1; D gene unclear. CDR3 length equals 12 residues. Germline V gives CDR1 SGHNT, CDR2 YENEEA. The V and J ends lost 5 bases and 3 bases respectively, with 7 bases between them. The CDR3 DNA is TGTGCCAGCAGCCTAGGTGACACTGAAGCTTTCTTT. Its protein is CASSLGDTEAFF.

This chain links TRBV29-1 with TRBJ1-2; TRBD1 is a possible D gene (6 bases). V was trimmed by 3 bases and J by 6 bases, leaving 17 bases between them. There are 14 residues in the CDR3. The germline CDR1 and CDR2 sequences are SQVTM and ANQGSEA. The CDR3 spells CSVDRGTGLDGYTF. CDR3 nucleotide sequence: TGCAGCGTTGACCGGGGAACAGGGCTTGATGGCTACACCTTC.

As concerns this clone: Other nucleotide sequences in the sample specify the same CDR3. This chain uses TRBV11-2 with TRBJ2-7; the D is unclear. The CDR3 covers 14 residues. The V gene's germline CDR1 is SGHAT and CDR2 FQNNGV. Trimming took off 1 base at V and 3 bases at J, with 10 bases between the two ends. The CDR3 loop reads CASSLAPGGYEQYF. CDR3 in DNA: TGTGCCAGCAGCTTAGCACCGGGTGGCTACGAGCAGTACTTC.